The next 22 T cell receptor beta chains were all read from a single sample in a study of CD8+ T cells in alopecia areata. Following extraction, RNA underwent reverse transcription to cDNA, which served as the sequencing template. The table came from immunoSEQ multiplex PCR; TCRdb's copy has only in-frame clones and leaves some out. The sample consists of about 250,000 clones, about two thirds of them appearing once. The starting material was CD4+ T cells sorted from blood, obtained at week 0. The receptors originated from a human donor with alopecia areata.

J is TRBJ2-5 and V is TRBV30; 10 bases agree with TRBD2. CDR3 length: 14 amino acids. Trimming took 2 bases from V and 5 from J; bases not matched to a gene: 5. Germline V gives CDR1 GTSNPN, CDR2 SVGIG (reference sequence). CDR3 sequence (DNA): TGTGCCTGGAGTTCGGGACTAGCGTGGGAGACCCAGTACTTC. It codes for CAWSSGLAWETQYF. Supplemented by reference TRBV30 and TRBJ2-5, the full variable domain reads SQTIHQWPATLVQPVGSPLSLECTVEGTSNPNLYWYRQAAGRGLQLLFYSVGIGQISSEVPQNLSASRPQDRQFILSSKKLLLSDSGFYLCAWSSGLAWETQYFGPGTRLLVL.

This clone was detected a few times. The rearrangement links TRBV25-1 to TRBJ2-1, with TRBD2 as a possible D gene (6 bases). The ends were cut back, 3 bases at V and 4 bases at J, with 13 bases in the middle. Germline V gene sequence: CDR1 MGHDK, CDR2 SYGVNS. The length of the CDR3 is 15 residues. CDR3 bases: TGTGCCAGCAGTGACCCCGCGGCGGGATACAATGAGCAGTTCTTC. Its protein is CASSDPAAGYNEQFF.

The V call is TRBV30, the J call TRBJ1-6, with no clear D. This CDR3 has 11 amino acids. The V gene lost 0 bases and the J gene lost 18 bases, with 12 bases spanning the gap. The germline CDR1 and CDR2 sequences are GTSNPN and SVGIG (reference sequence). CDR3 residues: CAWSVLEEYHF. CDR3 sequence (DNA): TGTGCCTGGAGTGTGTTGGAGGAATACCACTTT.

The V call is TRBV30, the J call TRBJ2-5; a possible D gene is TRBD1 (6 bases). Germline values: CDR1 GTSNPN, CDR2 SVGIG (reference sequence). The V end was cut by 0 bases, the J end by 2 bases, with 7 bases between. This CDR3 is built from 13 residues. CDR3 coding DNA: TGTGCCTGGAGTGTACAGGGACAAGAGACCCAGTACTTC. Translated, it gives CAWSVQGQETQYF. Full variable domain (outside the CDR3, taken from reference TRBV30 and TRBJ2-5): SQTIHQWPATLVQPVGSPLSLECTVEGTSNPNLYWYRQAAGRGLQLLFYSVGIGQISSEVPQNLSASRPQDRQFILSSKKLLLSDSGFYLCAWSVQGQETQYFGPGTRLLVL.

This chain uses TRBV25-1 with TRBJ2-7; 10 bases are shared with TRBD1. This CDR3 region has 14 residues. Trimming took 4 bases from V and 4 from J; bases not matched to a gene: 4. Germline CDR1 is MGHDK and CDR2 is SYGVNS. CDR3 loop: CASSGQGAMYEQYF. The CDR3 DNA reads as TGTGCCAGCAGTGGACAGGGGGCGATGTACGAGCAGTACTTC.

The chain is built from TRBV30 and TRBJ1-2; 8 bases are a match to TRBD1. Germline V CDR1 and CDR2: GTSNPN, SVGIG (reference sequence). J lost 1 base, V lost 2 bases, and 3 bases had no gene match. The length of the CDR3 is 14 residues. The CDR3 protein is CAWSWDRNNYGYTF. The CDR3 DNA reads TGTGCCTGGAGTTGGGACAGGAATAACTATGGCTACACCTTC.

In DNA form, the CDR3 reads TGTGCCAGCAGCGGACAGGTATCCTACGAGCAGTACTTC. This encodes CASSGQVSYEQYF. The chain uses TRBV9 and TRBJ2-7; possible D gene TRBD1, 6 bases. With 3 bases removed from V and 1 base from J, the gap between germline ends came to 8 bases. From germline, CDR1 is SGDLS and CDR2 YYNGEE. The CDR3 has 13 residues.

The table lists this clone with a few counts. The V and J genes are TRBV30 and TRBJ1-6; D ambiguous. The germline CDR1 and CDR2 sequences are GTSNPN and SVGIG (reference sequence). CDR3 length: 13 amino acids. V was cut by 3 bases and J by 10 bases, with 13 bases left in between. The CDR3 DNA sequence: TGTGCCTGGAGCGAATCGTCTGAGTCACCCCTCCACTTT. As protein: CAWSESSESPLHF.

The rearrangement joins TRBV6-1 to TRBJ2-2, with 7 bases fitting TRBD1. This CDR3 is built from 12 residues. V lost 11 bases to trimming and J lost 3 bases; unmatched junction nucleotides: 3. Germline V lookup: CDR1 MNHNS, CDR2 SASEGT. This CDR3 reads CACDRDTGELFF. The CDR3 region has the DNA TGTGCCTGCGACAGGGACACCGGGGAGCTGTTTTTT.

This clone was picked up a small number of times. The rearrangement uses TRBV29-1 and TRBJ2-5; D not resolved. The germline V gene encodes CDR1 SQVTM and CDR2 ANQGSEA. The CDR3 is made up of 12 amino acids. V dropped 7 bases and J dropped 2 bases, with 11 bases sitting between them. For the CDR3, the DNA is TGCAGCGCCCACGGGCCTCAAGAGACCCAGTACTTC. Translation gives CSAHGPQETQYF. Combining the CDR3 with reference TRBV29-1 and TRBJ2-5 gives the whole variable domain SAVISQKPSRDICQRGTSLTIQCQVDSQVTMMFWYRQQPGQSLTLIATANQGSEATYESGFVIDKFPISRPNLTFSTLTVSNMSPEDSSIYLCSAHGPQETQYFGPGTRLLVL.

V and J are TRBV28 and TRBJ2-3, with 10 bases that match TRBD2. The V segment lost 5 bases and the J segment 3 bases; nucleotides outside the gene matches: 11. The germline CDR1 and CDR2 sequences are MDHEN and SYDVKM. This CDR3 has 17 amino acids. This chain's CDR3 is CASSPAGLAGGTDTQYF. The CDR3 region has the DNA TGTGCCAGCAGTCCCGCCGGATTAGCGGGGGGAACAGATACGCAGTATTTT.

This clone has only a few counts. CDR3 coding DNA: TGTGCCAGCAGTTACCGCTTCACAGGGGAATCCGAGCAGTACTTC. This sequence encodes CASSYRFTGESEQYF. The V gene is TRBV6-5, the J gene TRBJ2-7; 7 nucleotides line up with TRBD1. J was trimmed by 6 bases and V by 2 bases; bases with no gene match: 10. The CDR3 runs 15 residues. Germline assignment: CDR1 MNHEY and CDR2 SVGAGI.

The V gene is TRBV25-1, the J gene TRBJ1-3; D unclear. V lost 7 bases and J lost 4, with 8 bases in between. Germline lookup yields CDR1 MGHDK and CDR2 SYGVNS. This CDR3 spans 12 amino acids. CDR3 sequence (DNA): TGTGCCAGCACGGGAGAAGGAAACACCATATATTTT. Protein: CASTGEGNTIYF.

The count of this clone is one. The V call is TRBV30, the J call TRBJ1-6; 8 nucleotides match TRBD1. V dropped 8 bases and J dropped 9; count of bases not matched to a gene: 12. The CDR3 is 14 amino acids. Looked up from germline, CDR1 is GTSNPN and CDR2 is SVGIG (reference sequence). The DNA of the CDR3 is TGTGCCACCGGAACGGACAGGGCTGGTTCACCCCTCCACTTT. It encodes CATGTDRAGSPLHF.

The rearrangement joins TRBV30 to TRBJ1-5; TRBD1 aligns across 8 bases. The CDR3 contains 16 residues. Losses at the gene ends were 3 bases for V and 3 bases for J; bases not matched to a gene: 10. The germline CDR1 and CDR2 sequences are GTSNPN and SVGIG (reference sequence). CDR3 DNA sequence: TGTGCCTGGAGAAGGCAGGGGGCCTTCAACAATCAGCCCCAGCATTTT. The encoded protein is CAWRRQGAFNNQPQHF.

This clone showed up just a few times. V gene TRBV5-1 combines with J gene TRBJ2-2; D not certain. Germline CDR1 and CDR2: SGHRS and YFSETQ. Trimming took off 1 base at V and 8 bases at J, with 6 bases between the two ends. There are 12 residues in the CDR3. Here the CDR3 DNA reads TGCGCCAGCAGCTTGAATGGTGGGGAGCTGTTTTTT. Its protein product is CASSLNGGELFF.

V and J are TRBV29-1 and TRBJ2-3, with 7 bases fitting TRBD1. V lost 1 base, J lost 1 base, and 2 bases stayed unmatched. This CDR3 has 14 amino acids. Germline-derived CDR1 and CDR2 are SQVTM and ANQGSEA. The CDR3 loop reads CSVEVGTGTDTQYF. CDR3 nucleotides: TGCAGCGTTGAAGTTGGGACAGGCACAGATACGCAGTATTTT.

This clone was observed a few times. The CDR3 DNA follows: TGTGCCTGGGTGCAGGGAGCTGCTGGGGCCAACGTCCTGACTTTC. Translating it yields CAWVQGAAGANVLTF. The V call is TRBV30, the J call TRBJ2-6, with D possibly called TRBD1 or TRBD2 (5 bases each). The germline V gene encodes CDR1 GTSNPN and CDR2 SVGIG (reference sequence). The V gene lost 5 bases and the J gene lost 2 bases, with 13 bases spanning the gap. The CDR3 is 15 residues long.

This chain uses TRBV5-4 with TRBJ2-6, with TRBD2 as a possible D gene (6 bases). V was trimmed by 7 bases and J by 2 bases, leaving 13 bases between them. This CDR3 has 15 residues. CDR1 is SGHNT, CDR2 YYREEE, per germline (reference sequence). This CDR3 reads CASHTPGAGANVLTF. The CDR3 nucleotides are TGTGCCAGCCACACGCCGGGGGCTGGGGCCAACGTCCTGACTTTC.

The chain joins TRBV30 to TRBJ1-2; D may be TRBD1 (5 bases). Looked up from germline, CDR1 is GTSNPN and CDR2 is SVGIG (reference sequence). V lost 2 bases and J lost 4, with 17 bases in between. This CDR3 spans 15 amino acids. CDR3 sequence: CAWSTIPGPIYGYTF. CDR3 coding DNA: TGTGCCTGGAGTACGATTCCGGGACCTATCTATGGCTACACCTTC.

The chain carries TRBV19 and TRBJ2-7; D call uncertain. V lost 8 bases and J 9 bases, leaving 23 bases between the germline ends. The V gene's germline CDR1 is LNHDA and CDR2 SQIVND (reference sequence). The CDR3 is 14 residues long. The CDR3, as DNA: TGTGCCAGTGCAGACCGGGCAAACTACGTAGTGCAGTACTTC. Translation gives CASADRANYVVQYF.

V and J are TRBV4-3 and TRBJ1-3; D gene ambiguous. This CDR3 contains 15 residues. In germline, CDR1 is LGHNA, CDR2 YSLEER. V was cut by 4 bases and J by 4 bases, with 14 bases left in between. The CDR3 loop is CASSPLVEAGNTIYF. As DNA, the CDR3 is TGCGCCAGCAGCCCCTTAGTTGAGGCCGGAAACACCATATATTTT.